The clone carrying this T cell receptor beta chain was seen a single time. The target antigen is unknown. Assay used: immunoSEQ multiplex PCR; TCRdb lists only in-frame clones, some missing. The sample consists of 150,000 to 200,000 clones, approximately 81% of them appearing once. V was shortened by 6 bases and J by 2 bases, with 12 bases between the two germline ends. From germline, CDR1 is MNHEY and CDR2 SMNVEV (reference sequence). The CDR3 is made up of 14 amino acids. The source of the sample is a study of cytomegalovirus exposure and HLA in healthy donors. Findings of the study overall: Accounts indicate the classifier identified cytomegalovirus status with strong specificity and sensitivity.

The sequenced sample consisted of PBMCs. This sequence originates from a man younger than 45 in good health and CMV-seropositive. This chain joins TRBV27 and TRBJ2-3; possibly TRBD1 for D (7 bases). CDR3 sequence: CASRFRGDTDTQYF. CDR3 coding DNA: TGTGCCAGCAGGTTCAGGGGGGACACAGATACGCAGTATTTT.